This passage covers 28 T cell receptor beta chains from one sample sequenced in a study of blood T cell repertoires in COVID-19 (dated by TCRdb to the early 2020s). The library was built by means of the immunoSEQ multiplex PCR assay. In TCRdb, the immuneACCESS table is reduced to in-frame sequences with V and J assigned. These tables do not hold every clone; where another copy was compared, an unresolved V gene accounts for under half, and the others remain unexplained. The sample table lists 250,000 to 300,000 clones, around 90% of them with a count of one. The ten biggest clones cover less than 2% of the sample. Input material: PBMCs or T cells enriched from blood (not recorded which). Receptor source: a woman between 35 and 50 years old who had recovered from COVID-19.

This rearrangement joins TRBV27 to TRBJ1-3; D unresolved. The CDR3 spans 14 residues. Trimming stripped 0 bases from V and 2 bases from J, with 5 bases between. The V gene's germline CDR1 is MNHEY and CDR2 SMNVEV (reference sequence). This CDR3 is CASSLSRAGNTIYF. CDR3 DNA: TGTGCCAGCAGTTTATCGAGGGCTGGAAACACCATATATTTT.

The chain combines TRBV6-5 with TRBJ2-1, with 7 bases lining up with TRBD2. Trimming cost V 1 base and J 9 bases; bases outside gene matches: 3. The V gene's germline CDR1 is MNHEY and CDR2 SVGAGI. There are 13 residues in the CDR3. The CDR3, as DNA: TGTGCCAGCAGTTACTGGGCGGGAGCTGAGCAGTTCTTC. Its protein is CASSYWAGAEQFF.

V is TRBV5-1 and J is TRBJ1-1; D is perhaps TRBD1 (6 bases). CDR1 and CDR2 (germline): SGHRS, YFSETQ. This CDR3 region has 14 residues. Trimming pared 5 bases from V and 1 base from J, leaving 12 bases between. The CDR3 DNA follows: TGCGCCAGCAGACCGGACAGATCGAACACTGAAGCTTTCTTT. It encodes CASRPDRSNTEAFF.

This chain joins TRBV18 and TRBJ2-5; TRBD1 aligns across 8 bases. Germline trimming cut 4 bases from V and 5 bases from J; bases unmatched to any gene: 3. CDR3 length equals 13 residues. Germline CDR1 is KGHSH and CDR2 is LQKENI. As DNA, the CDR3 is TGTGCCAGCTCACAATCAGGGGGCGAGACCCAGTACTTC. The encoded protein is CASSQSGGETQYF.

The V call is TRBV11-2, the J call TRBJ2-5; TRBD2 matches at 7 bases. Germline V gene data show CDR1 as SGHAT and CDR2 as FQNNGV. V dropped 1 base and J dropped 3; count of bases not matched to a gene: 5. CDR3 size: 15 residues. The CDR3 coding sequence is TGTGCCAGCAGCTTAGGCGGGGGTACCAAAGAGACCCAGTACTTC. This codes for CASSLGGGTKETQYF.

The chain couples TRBV7-8 to TRBJ1-5, with 7 bases matching TRBD1. CDR1 and CDR2 (germline): SGHVS, FQNEAQ. The CDR3 has 15 amino acids. J lost 9 bases, V lost 5 bases, and 13 bases had no gene match. The CDR3 DNA is TGTGCCAGCAGCGAGGGACAGCGAAACCTCCGGCCCCAGCATTTT. Translating it yields CASSEGQRNLRPQHF.

The V call is TRBV6-5, the J call TRBJ2-3; 7 nucleotides agree with TRBD1. Germline trimming cut 11 bases from V and 3 bases from J; bases unmatched to any gene: 8. The CDR3 loop spans 13 amino acids. Germline V gene sequence: CDR1 MNHEY, CDR2 SVGAGI. Here the CDR3 DNA reads TGTGCCTCGGACAGGAGTAGGACAGATACGCAGTATTTT. This encodes CASDRSRTDTQYF.

V usage is TRBV2 and J usage is TRBJ1-6; a possible D gene is TRBD1 (6 bases). The CDR3 has 15 residues. Trimming cost V 3 bases and J 7 bases, with 13 bases left between them. Germline CDR1 SNHLY, CDR2 FYNNEI. The CDR3 spells CASSETGGGNSPLHF. The CDR3 DNA reads as TGTGCCAGCAGTGAGACAGGTGGTGGGAATTCACCCCTCCACTTT. The complete variable domain, with remaining parts taken from reference TRBV2 and TRBJ1-6, reads EPEVTQTPSHQVTQMGQEVILRCVPISNHLYFYWYRQILGQKVEFLVSFYNNEISEKSEIFDDQFSVERPDGSNFTLKIRSTKLEDSAMYFCASSETGGGNSPLHFGNGTRLTVT.

The chain carries TRBV19 and TRBJ1-4, with 8 nucleotides matching TRBD1. Germline V lookup: CDR1 LNHDA, CDR2 SQIVND (reference sequence). The CDR3 is 14 amino acids. The junction had 5 bases not matched to a gene; V was cut back by 7 bases and J by 4 bases. The CDR3 protein is CASNKGQGNEKLFF. The CDR3, as DNA: TGTGCCAGTAATAAAGGACAGGGTAATGAAAAACTGTTTTTT.

This clone came up once. J is TRBJ1-3 and V is TRBV5-1; D is uncertain. The CDR3 totals 15 residues. The germline CDR1 and CDR2 sequences are SGHRS and YFSETQ. Trimming removed 0 bases from V and 4 bases from J, with 11 bases in between. The CDR3 is CASSLDGRGGNTIYF. In DNA form, the CDR3 reads TGCGCCAGCAGCTTGGACGGAAGAGGAGGAAACACCATATATTTT.

This chain uses TRBV29-1 with TRBJ1-2; the D is unclear. CDR3 length equals 13 residues. Germline-derived CDR1 and CDR2 are SQVTM and ANQGSEA. The CDR3 DNA sequence: TGCCTCACTACATCACCCCAAATCAATGGCTACACCTTC. Residues: CLTTSPQINGYTF.

This chain uses TRBV5-1 with TRBJ2-5; D is unresolved. The germline V and J ends were trimmed by 5 bases and 2 bases, with 4 bases remaining between them. CDR3 length: 11 amino acids. Germline values: CDR1 SGHRS, CDR2 YFSETQ. For the CDR3, the DNA is TGCGCCAGCAGGTCTCAAGAGACCCAGTACTTC. Translating gives CASRSQETQYF.

The chain combines TRBV6-5 with TRBJ1-2; 11 nucleotides line up with TRBD1. Germline values: CDR1 MNHEY, CDR2 SVGAGI. V was clipped by 6 bases and J by 2 bases; unmatched bases: 5. This CDR3 has 15 amino acids. CDR3 coding DNA: TGTGCCAGCAGACCAAGGACAGGGGGCAACTATGGCTACACCTTC. This sequence encodes CASRPRTGGNYGYTF.

In nucleotides, the CDR3 is TGTGCCAGCAGCTCAATCTCCCGGGGCACTGAAGCTTTCTTT. Protein sequence: CASSSISRGTEAFF. This rearrangement joins TRBV11-2 to TRBJ1-1; D remains unclear. The CDR3 has 14 residues. Trimming left V 4 bases short and J 4 bases short, with 13 bases between. Per germline, CDR1 SGHAT and CDR2 FQNNGV.

This chain links TRBV6-5 with TRBJ1-2; D is ambiguous. Germline assignment: CDR1 MNHEY and CDR2 SVGAGI. This CDR3 contains 13 residues. The V end was cut by 5 bases, the J end by 4 bases, with 11 bases between. This chain's CDR3 is CASSKTPVYGYTF. In DNA, the CDR3 is TGTGCCAGCAGTAAAACACCCGTCTATGGCTACACCTTC.

V and J are TRBV19 and TRBJ1-2; tentatively, D is TRBD1 (6 bases). Germline lookup yields CDR1 LNHDA and CDR2 SQIVND (reference sequence). CDR3 length: 13 amino acids. V was pared by 4 bases and J by 6 bases, with 12 bases between. CDR3: CASSRPPGDGYTF. The CDR3 DNA follows: TGTGCCAGTAGTAGGCCGCCAGGGGATGGCTACACCTTC.

This chain joins TRBV5-4 and TRBJ2-7; TRBD2 matches at 13 bases. V was pared by 4 bases and J by 6 bases, with 7 bases of the junction left unmatched. Germline loops: CDR1 SGHNT, CDR2 YYREEE (reference sequence). The CDR3 runs to 15 residues. The CDR3 DNA sequence: TGTGCCAGCAGCAGCGGGACTAGCGGGAAGGTCGAGCAGTACTTC. Encoded protein: CASSSGTSGKVEQYF.

The chain carries TRBV27 and TRBJ1-5, with D possibly TRBD1 on 5 matching bases. The germline V gene encodes CDR1 MNHEY and CDR2 SMNVEV (reference sequence). The V end lost 6 bases, the J end lost 5 bases, and 17 bases lay between the germline ends. The CDR3 runs to 15 residues. CDR3 sequence reads: CASRGTAGRHQPQHF. The CDR3 nucleotides are TGTGCCAGCAGGGGGACGGCAGGGAGGCATCAGCCCCAGCATTTT.

The chain links TRBV18 to TRBJ1-5, with D possibly matching TRBD1 (6 bases). Between the trimmed V and J ends, which lost 6 bases and 0 bases, there was a span of 15 bases. The CDR3 extends over 16 amino acids. The germline gives CDR1 KGHSH, CDR2 LQKENI. The CDR3 protein is CASSGRQADSNQPQHF. In DNA form, the CDR3 reads TGTGCCAGCTCCGGGCGACAGGCCGATAGCAATCAGCCCCAGCATTTT.

J is TRBJ1-1 and V is TRBV5-1; D might be TRBD1 (6 bases). The V end was cut by 2 bases, the J end by 8 bases, with 10 bases between. The germline V gene has CDR1 SGHRS and CDR2 YFSETQ. The CDR3 is 12 residues long. The CDR3 sequence: CASSFDRTEAFF. The DNA of the CDR3 is TGCGCCAGCAGCTTCGACAGGACCGAAGCTTTCTTT.

The chain carries TRBV18 and TRBJ2-4; TRBD2 matches 10 bases. The CDR3 extends over 17 amino acids. Losses at the gene ends were 5 bases for V and 5 bases for J; bases not matched to a gene: 12. Per germline, CDR1 KGHSH and CDR2 LQKENI. This chain's CDR3 is CASSTSGAGGPQNIQYF. The CDR3 bases are TGTGCCAGCTCAACATCCGGAGCGGGGGGGCCACAAAACATTCAGTACTTC.

This clone was counted only a few times. The chain recombines TRBV2 with TRBJ1-4; D possibly corresponds to TRBD1 (6 bases). This CDR3 contains 12 residues. Trimming left V 2 bases short and J 16 bases short, with 14 bases between. The germline gives CDR1 SNHLY, CDR2 FYNNEI. As DNA, the CDR3 is TGTGCCAGCAGTGAACAGGGGATCGGACAGTTTTTT. This translates into CASSEQGIGQFF.

The chain uses TRBV7-6 and TRBJ1-5, with 10 bases lining up with TRBD1. The germline V gene has CDR1 SGHVS and CDR2 FNYEAQ. This CDR3 contains 19 residues. J gave up 2 bases and V 5 bases, and 15 bases lay outside the gene matches. CDR3 residues: CASSRKIRTGGRGNQPQHF. The DNA of the CDR3 is TGTGCCAGCAGCCGAAAAATTAGGACAGGGGGAAGGGGCAATCAGCCCCAGCATTTT.

CDR3 amino acids: CARLDIAEPPSGANVLTF. The DNA for the CDR3 is TGTGCCCGCCTGGATATAGCCGAACCTCCATCTGGGGCCAACGTCCTGACTTTC. V and J are TRBV25-1 and TRBJ2-6; D is undetermined. V was shortened by 11 bases and J by 1 base, with 24 bases between the two germline ends. The germline V gene has CDR1 MGHDK and CDR2 SYGVNS. The length of the CDR3 is 18 residues.

The chain combines TRBV5-8 with TRBJ1-2; D uncertain. This CDR3 spans 12 amino acids. Germline lookup yields CDR1 SGHTS and CDR2 YDEGEE. V was pared by 4 bases and J by 5 bases, with 9 bases between. CDR3 DNA: TGTGCCAGCAGCCAGACTGGTTATGGCTACACCTTC. The encoded protein is CASSQTGYGYTF.

The CDR3 is CASRGGFRFYGYTF. The CDR3 nucleotides are TGTGCCAGCAGAGGGGGTTTCCGCTTTTATGGCTACACCTTC. The V and J genes are TRBV2 and TRBJ1-2; a possible D gene is TRBD1 (6 bases). The germline V and J ends were trimmed by 6 bases and 5 bases, with 16 bases remaining between them. The CDR3 has 14 amino acids. Germline V gene data show CDR1 as SNHLY and CDR2 as FYNNEI.

This clone showed up just once. This sequence joins TRBV18 and TRBJ1-2; D remains unclear. Trimming left V 2 bases short and J 8 bases short, with 12 bases between. CDR1 is KGHSH, CDR2 LQKENI, per germline. The CDR3 extends over 13 amino acids. The CDR3 sequence is CASSPSEAEGYTF. CDR3 nucleotides: TGTGCCAGCTCACCATCGGAGGCGGAGGGCTACACCTTC.

The chain employs TRBV2 and TRBJ2-3; D uncertain. Per germline, CDR1 SNHLY and CDR2 FYNNEI. CDR3 size: 12 residues. Trimming removed 7 bases at V and 4 bases at J, with 9 bases between. The CDR3 DNA sequence: TGTGCCAGCACGGGTGGGTCAGATACGCAGTATTTT. Protein: CASTGGSDTQYF.